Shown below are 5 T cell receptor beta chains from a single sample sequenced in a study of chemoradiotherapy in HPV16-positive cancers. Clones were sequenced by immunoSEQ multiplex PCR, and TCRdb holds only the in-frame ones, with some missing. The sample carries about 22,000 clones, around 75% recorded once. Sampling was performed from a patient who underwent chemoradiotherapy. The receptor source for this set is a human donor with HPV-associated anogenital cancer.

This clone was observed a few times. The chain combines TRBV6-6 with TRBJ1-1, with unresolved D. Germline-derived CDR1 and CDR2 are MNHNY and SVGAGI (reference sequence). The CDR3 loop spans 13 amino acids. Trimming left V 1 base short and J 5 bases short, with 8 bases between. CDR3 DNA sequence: TGTGCCAGCAGTTACTGGGTTCGGACTGAAGCTTTCTTT. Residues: CASSYWVRTEAFF.

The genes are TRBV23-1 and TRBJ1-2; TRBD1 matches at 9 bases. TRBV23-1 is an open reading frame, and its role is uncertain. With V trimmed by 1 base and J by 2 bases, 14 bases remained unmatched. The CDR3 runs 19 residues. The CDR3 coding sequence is TGCGCCAGCAGTCAATTTCGGACAGGGGCCATCTCTTTGAACTATGGCTACACCTTC. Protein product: CASSQFRTGAISLNYGYTF.

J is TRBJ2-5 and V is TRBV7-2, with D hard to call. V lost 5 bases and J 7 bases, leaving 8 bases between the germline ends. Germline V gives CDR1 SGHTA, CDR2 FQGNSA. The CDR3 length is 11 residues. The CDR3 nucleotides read TGTGCCAGCAGCCTTGTCGGGACCCAGTACTTC. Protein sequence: CASSLVGTQYF. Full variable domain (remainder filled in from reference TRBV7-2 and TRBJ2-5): GAGVSQSPSNKVTEKGKDVELRCDPISGHTALYWYRQSLGQGLEFLIYFQGNSAPDKSGLPSDRFSAERTGGSVSTLTIQRTQQEDSAVYLCASSLVGTQYFGPGTRLLVL.

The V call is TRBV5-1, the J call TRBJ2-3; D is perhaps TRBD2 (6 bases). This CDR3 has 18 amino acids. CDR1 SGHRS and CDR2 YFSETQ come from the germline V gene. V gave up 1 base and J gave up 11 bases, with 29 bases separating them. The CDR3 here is CASSLRGGTLGSQGRQYF. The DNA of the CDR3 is TGCGCCAGCAGCTTGAGGGGCGGGACTCTCGGCTCCCAGGGAAGGCAGTATTTT.

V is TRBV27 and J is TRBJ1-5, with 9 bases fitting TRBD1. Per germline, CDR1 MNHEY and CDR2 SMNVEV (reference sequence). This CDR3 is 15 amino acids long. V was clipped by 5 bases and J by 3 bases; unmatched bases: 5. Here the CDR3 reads CASSPGTGNNQPQHF. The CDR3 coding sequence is TGTGCCAGCAGTCCTGGGACAGGGAACAATCAGCCCCAGCATTTT.